One and the same sample provided the 9 T cell receptor beta chains below, sequenced in a study of prognosis after radiotherapy for stage I lung cancer. TCR beta CDR3 was amplified from genomic DNA by two-round multiplex PCR. It was primers specific to each TRBV and TRBJ gene that first-round PCR used. Each CDR3 protein is one row after TCRdb ran MiXCR on the multiplex PCR reads. The table includes fewer than 40,000 distinct CDR3 sequences, 30% to 35% detected once. The sample consisted of PBMCs, taken before or after stereotactic body radiation therapy (not recorded which). All receptors come from a donor over 45 with non-small cell lung cancer.

Worth noting for this clonotype: This sequence may be a read error, since a much larger clone differs from it by one base. As the CDR3 is not closed by the conserved phenylalanine or tryptophan, this likely results from a read error. The chain couples TRBV6-2 or TRBV6-3 to TRBJ2-1; TRBD2 matches 9 bases. Germline V lookup: CDR1 MNHEY, CDR2 SVGEGT. This CDR3 contains 16 residues. V lost 5 bases, J lost 7 bases, and 12 bases stayed unmatched. The CDR3 is CASSAPSGVAWNEQFS. The CDR3 coding sequence is TGTGCCAGCAGTGCCCCTAGCGGGGTGGCCTGGAATGAGCAGTTCTCC.

This clonotype came up many times. The gene calls are TRBV4-3 and TRBJ1-6, with no clear D. Germline loops: CDR1 LGHNA, CDR2 YSLEER. There are 18 residues in the CDR3. Trimming left V 4 bases short and J 8 bases short, with 24 bases between. CDR3 amino acids: CASSPWADIDSGDSPLHF. The CDR3 coding sequence is TGCGCCAGCAGCCCCTGGGCAGACATCGACTCTGGGGATTCACCCCTCCACTTT.

This clonotype occurred many times. The chain recombines TRBV30 with TRBJ1-6; D remains ambiguous. Trimming removed 4 bases at V and 5 bases at J, with 6 bases between. The CDR3 consists of 12 residues. CDR1 and CDR2 (germline): GTSNPN, SVGIG (reference sequence). The CDR3 loop is CAWKRHNSPLHF. In DNA form, the CDR3 reads TGTGCCTGGAAACGACATAATTCACCCCTCCACTTT.

The chain is built from TRBV20-1 and TRBJ2-3; D possibly corresponds to TRBD2 (5 bases). Germline V lookup: CDR1 DFQATT, CDR2 SNEGSKA (reference sequence). Trimming shortened V by 7 bases and J by 1 base, and 6 bases separated the two germline ends. CDR3 length: 11 amino acids. The CDR3 here is CSERGTDTQYF. The CDR3 DNA is TGCAGTGAGAGGGGCACAGATACGCAGTATTTT.

This clonotype was observed many times. V is TRBV18 and J is TRBJ2-1; the D gene is possibly TRBD2 (6 bases). The length of the CDR3 is 14 residues. The ends were cut back, 3 bases at V and 5 bases at J, with 11 bases in the middle. CDR1 and CDR2 (germline): KGHSH, LQKENI. The chain's CDR3 is CASSPTRSDNEQFF. The CDR3 bases are TGTGCCAGCTCACCGACTAGAAGCGACAATGAGCAGTTCTTC.

This clonotype appeared many times. The chain's CDR3 is CASSFRGTASSSGANVLTF. The CDR3, as DNA: TGTGCCAGCAGCTTCCGAGGGACAGCTAGTTCCTCTGGGGCCAACGTCCTGACTTTC. The gene calls are TRBV7-8 and TRBJ2-6; 7 bases fit TRBD1. The CDR3 runs to 19 residues. The germline gives CDR1 SGHVS, CDR2 FQNEAQ. The V segment lost 3 bases and the J segment 0 bases; nucleotides outside the gene matches: 11.

The sample holds a few counts of this clonotype. A clone one base away is much larger, so this may be a read error. The genes are TRBV7-9 and TRBJ2-5; D perhaps matches TRBD2 (6 bases). The CDR3 has 14 residues. The V gene's germline CDR1 is SEHNR and CDR2 FQNEAQ (reference sequence). The CDR3 DNA reads as TGTGCCAGCAGCTGGTCGGGAGCCCAAGATACCCAGTACTTC. Protein product: CASSWSGAQDTQYF.

As to this clonotype: With a much larger clone just one base away, this may be a read error. The rearrangement joins TRBV25-1 to TRBJ2-7; 10 nucleotides match TRBD1. With V trimmed by 8 bases and J by 5 bases, 9 bases remained unmatched. Germline CDR1 and CDR2: MGHDK and SYGVNS. The CDR3 consists of 14 residues. The CDR3 sequence: CASLPGTGVDEQYF. Here the CDR3 DNA reads TGTGCCAGCCTTCCCGGGACAGGGGTCGACGAGCAGTACTTC.

Ten or more counts support this clonotype. The CDR3: CATWSPEAKNIQYF. DNA for the CDR3: TGTGCCACCTGGTCACCCGAGGCCAAAAACATTCAGTACTTC. The chain uses TRBV6-2 or TRBV6-3 and TRBJ2-4; D not certain. The CDR3 contains 14 residues. Trimming removed 10 bases from V and 1 base from J, with 14 bases in between. Germline V gene data show CDR1 as MNHEY and CDR2 as SVGEGT.